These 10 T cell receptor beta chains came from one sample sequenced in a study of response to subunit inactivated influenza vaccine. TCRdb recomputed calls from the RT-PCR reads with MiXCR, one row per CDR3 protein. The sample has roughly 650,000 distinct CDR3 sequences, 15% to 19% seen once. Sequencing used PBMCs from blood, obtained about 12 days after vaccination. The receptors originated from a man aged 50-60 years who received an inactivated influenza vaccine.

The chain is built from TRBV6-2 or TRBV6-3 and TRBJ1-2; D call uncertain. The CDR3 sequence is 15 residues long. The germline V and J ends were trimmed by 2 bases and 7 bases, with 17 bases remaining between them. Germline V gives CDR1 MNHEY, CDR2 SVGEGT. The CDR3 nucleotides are TGTGCCAGCAGTTACGCGGACGGAGATTCTCCTGGCTACACCTTC. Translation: CASSYADGDSPGYTF.

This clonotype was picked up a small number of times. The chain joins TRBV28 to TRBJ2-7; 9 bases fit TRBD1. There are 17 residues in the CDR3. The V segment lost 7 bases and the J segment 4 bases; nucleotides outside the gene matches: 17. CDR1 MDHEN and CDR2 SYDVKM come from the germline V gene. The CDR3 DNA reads TGTGCCAGCACTACACACGGGACAGGGTTAATCTCTTACGAGCAGTACTTC. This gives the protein CASTTHGTGLISYEQYF.

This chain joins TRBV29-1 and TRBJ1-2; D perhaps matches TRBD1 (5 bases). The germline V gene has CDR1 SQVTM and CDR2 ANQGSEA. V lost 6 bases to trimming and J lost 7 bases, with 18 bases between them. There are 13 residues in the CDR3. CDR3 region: CSVAQQSGSGYTF. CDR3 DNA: TGCAGCGTCGCGCAACAGTCAGGGTCTGGCTACACCTTC.

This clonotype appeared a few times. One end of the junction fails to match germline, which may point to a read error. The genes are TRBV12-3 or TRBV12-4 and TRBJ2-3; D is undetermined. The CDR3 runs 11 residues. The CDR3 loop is CASSYVGLRDF. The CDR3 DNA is TGTGCCAGCAGTTATGTTGGCCTTCGGGATTTT.

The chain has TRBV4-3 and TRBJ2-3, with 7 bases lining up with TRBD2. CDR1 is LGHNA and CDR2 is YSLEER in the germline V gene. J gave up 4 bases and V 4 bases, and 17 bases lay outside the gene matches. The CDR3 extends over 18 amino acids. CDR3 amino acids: CASSPGGFGTRAPDTQYF. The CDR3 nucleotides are TGCGCCAGCAGCCCGGGAGGATTTGGGACTCGAGCCCCAGATACGCAGTATTTT.

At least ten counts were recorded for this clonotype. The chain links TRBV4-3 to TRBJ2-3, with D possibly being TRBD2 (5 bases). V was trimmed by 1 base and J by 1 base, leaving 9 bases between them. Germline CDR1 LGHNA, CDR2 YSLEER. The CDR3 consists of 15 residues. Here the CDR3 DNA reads TGCGCCAGCAGCCAAGGGACTCTCCGCACAGATACGCAGTATTTT. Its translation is CASSQGTLRTDTQYF.

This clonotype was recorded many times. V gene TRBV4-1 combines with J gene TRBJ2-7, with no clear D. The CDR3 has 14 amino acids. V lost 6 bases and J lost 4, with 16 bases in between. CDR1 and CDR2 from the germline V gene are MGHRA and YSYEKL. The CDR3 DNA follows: TGCGCCAGCAGTCGTCCGACGGCGCTTTACGAGCAGTACTTC. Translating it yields CASSRPTALYEQYF.

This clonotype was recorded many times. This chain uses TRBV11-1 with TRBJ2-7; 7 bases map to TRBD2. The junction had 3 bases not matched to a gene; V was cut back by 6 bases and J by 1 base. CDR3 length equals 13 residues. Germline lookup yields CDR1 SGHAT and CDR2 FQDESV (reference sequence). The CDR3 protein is CASSPGLSYEQYF. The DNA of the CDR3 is TGTGCCAGCAGTCCGGGACTATCCTACGAGCAGTACTTC.

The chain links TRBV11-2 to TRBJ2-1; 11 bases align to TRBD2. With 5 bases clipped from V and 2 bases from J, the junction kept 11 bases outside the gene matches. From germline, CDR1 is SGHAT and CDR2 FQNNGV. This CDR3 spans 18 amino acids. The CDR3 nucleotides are TGTGCCAGCAGCACTAAGAGAATAGCGGGAGGGCCCTACAATGAGCAGTTCTTC. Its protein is CASSTKRIAGGPYNEQFF. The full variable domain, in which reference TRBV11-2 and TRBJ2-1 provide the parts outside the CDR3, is EAGVAQSPRYKIIEKRQSVAFWCNPISGHATLYWYQQILGQGPKLLIQFQNNGVVDDSQLPKDRFSAERLKGVDSTLKIQPAKLEDSAVYLCASSTKRIAGGPYNEQFFGPGTRLTVL.

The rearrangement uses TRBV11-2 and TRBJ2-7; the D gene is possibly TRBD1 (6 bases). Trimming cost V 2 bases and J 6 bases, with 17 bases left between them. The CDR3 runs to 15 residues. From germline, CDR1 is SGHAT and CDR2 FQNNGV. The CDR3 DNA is TGTGCCAGCAGCTTAACCGGGCAGGGGACAAGCGAGCAGTACTTC. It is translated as CASSLTGQGTSEQYF.